The next 11 T cell receptor delta chains were all read from a single sample in a study of gamma-delta chains in newborns, infants, children. TCRdb re-called the reads with CATT. The sample shows more than 1,000 delta-chain clones, about 1.3% of them seen only once. The specimen was blood. The origin of the receptors is a child in good health.

Concerning this clone: A far larger clone is just one base off, so this is likely a read error. The chain employs TRDV2 and TRDJ1; D remains unclear. Germline V gives CDR1 GEAIGNYY, CDR2 EKD. The CDR3 is 14 residues long. The CDR3 region is CACDTVGYTDRLIF. In nucleotides, the CDR3 is TGTGCCTGTGACACCGTAGGCTACACCGATAGACTCATCTTT.

As concerns this clone: Just one base apart from a much larger clone, this may be a read error. The chain employs TRDV2 and TRDJ3; 9 nucleotides match TRDD3. CDR1 and CDR2 from the germline V gene are GEAIGNYY and EKD. The CDR3 loop spans 21 amino acids. The CDR3 nucleotides are TGTGCCTGTGGCACCGTGCGACTGGGGGACCTCAGCTCCTGGGACACCCGACAGATGTTTTTC. Its translation is CACGTVRLGDLSSWDTRQMFF.

About this clone: A read error is likely here: a far larger clone is one base away. J is TRDJ1 and V is TRDV2; maybe TRDD3 (6 bases). V gave up 5 bases and J gave up 0 bases, with 18 bases separating them. This CDR3 is built from 16 residues. CDR1 GEAIGNYY and CDR2 EKD come from the germline V gene. The CDR3 is CACGRVGAQYTDKLIF. CDR3 in DNA: TGTGCCTGTGGCAGGGTGGGGGCTCAGTACACCGATAAACTCATCTTT.

Concerning this clone itself: A read error is likely here: a far larger clone is one base away. The DNA is left out, because the CDR3 cannot be placed on it with certainty; the CDR3 is given as TCRdb lists it. J is TRDJ1 and V is TRDV2; whether TRDD3, the table's D call, matches the DNA was not checked. The CDR3 comprises 15 residues, both ends counted. The germline V gene encodes CDR1 GEAIGNYY and CDR2 EKD. This CDR3 is CACDTVGGGTDKPIF.

This clone was counted between two and nine times. A clone one base away is much larger, so this may be a read error. This sample includes further DNA sequences coding for the same CDR3. The V call is TRDV2, the J call TRDJ1; weak D call: TRDD3 (6 bases). V lost 3 bases and J lost 0, with 13 bases in between. CDR3 length equals 15 residues. CDR1 and CDR2 (germline): GEAIGNYY, EKD. Here the CDR3 DNA reads TGTGCCTGTGACGAACTGGGAGGCTACACCGATAAACTCATCTTT. Its translation is CACDELGGYTDKLIF.

This clone was counted only a few times. A far bigger clonotype differs at one base, so this is likely a read error. Written as DNA, the CDR3 is TGTGCCTGTGACGCGTTGTTAGAGCTTGACGATAAACTCATCTTT. Its translation: CACDALLELDDKLIF. The chain is built from TRDV2 and TRDJ1; D is unclear. Germline V gene data show CDR1 as GEAIGNYY and CDR2 as EKD. Between the trimmed V and J ends, which lost 3 bases and 4 bases, there was a span of 17 bases. The CDR3 runs 15 residues.

This clone ranks as large (0.1 to 1%). The rearrangement joins TRDV2 to TRDJ3; 12 bases match TRDD3. Trimming cost V 3 bases and J 2 bases; bases outside gene matches: 10. Germline V gene lookup returns CDR1 GEAIGNYY and CDR2 EKD. CDR3 length equals 20 residues. CDR3 loop: CACDVVLGDTSPWDTRQMFF. The CDR3 DNA reads as TGTGCCTGTGACGTCGTACTGGGGGATACCTCTCCCTGGGACACCCGACAGATGTTTTTC.

This clone is categorized as large (0.1 to 1%). Other DNA sequences in this specimen translate into the identical CDR3. The rearrangement links TRDV2 to TRDJ1; 13 nucleotides align to TRDD3. V trimming: 3 bases; J trimming: 8 bases; junction bases outside the gene matches: 8. This CDR3 is built from 15 residues. The germline CDR1 and CDR2 sequences are GEAIGNYY and EKD. The CDR3 spells CACDPILGDTRKLIF. In DNA, the CDR3 is TGTGCCTGTGACCCAATACTGGGGGATACGCGGAAACTCATCTTT.

This clone has only a few counts. Within the sample, other DNA sequences also encode this same CDR3. This sequence joins TRDV2 and TRDJ2, with 7 bases that match TRDD3. The ends lost 0 bases at V and 2 bases at J; junction bases unmatched: 8. CDR3 length: 17 residues. CDR1 and CDR2 from the germline V gene are GEAIGNYY and EKD. CDR3 sequence (DNA): TGTGCCTGTGACACCGTAAACTCTGGGGGGTTGACAGCACAACTCTTCTTT. Amino acid sequence: CACDTVNSGGLTAQLFF.

To note about this clone: One base away lies a much larger clone, so this may be a sequencing read error. This sequence joins TRDV2 and TRDJ1; 8 bases are a match to TRDD3. The germline gives CDR1 GEAIGNYY, CDR2 EKD. V gave up 0 bases and J gave up 2 bases; unmatched junction bases: 22. The CDR3 spans 21 residues. The CDR3 reads CACDTVLNPARTMGDTDKLIF. The CDR3 DNA is TGTGCCTGTGACACCGTTCTTAATCCTGCGCGCACCATGGGGGATACCGATAAACTCATCTTT.

This clone is large (0.1 to 1%). Other DNA variants within this sample encode the same CDR3. The chain is built from TRDV2 and TRDJ1; D ambiguous. This CDR3 spans 14 amino acids. V gave up 1 base and J gave up 5 bases, with 13 bases separating them. The germline CDR1 and CDR2 sequences are GEAIGNYY and EKD. The chain's CDR3 is CACDTLRTMDKLIF. As DNA, the CDR3 is TGTGCCTGTGACACATTACGTACGATGGATAAACTCATCTTT.